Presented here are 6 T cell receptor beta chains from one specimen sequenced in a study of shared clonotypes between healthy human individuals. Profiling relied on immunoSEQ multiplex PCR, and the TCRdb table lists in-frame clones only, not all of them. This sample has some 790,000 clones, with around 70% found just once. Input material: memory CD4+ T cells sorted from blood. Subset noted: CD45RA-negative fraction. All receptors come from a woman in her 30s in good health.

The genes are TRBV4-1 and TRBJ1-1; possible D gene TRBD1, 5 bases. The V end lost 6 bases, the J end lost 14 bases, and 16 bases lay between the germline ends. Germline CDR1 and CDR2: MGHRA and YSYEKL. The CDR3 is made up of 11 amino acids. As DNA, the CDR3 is TGCGCCAGCAGTACACTTTACAGGAAGTTCTTT. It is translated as CASSTLYRKFF.

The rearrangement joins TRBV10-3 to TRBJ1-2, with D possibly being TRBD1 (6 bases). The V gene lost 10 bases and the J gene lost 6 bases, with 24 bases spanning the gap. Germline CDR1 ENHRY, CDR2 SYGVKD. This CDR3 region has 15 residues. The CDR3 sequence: CASNTLFEGVHGYTF. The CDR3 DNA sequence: TGTGCCAGCAATACACTCTTTGAGGGGGTTCATGGCTACACCTTC.

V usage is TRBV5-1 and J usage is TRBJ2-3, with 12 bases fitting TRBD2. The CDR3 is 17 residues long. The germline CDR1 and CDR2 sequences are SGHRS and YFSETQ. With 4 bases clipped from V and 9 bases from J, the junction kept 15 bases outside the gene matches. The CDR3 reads CASSSLGLAGGPRTQYF. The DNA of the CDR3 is TGCGCCAGCAGCAGTCTGGGCCTAGCGGGAGGGCCGCGGACGCAGTATTTT. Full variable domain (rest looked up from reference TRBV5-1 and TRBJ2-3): KAGVTQTPRYLIKTRGQQVTLSCSPISGHRSVSWYQQTPGQGLQFLFEYFSETQRNKGNFPGRFSGRQFSNSRSEMNVSTLELGDSALYLCASSSLGLAGGPRTQYFGPGTRLTVL.

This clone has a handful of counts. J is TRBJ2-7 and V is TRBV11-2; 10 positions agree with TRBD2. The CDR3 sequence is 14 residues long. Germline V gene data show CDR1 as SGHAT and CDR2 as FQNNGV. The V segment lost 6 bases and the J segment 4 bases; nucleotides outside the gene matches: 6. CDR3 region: CASRVSGRPYEQYF. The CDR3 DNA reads TGTGCCAGCAGAGTTAGCGGGAGGCCGTACGAGCAGTACTTC.

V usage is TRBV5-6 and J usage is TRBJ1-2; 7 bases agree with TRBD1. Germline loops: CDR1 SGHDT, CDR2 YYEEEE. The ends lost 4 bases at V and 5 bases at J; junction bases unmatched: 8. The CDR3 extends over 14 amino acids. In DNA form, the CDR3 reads TGTGCCAGCAGCAATCCCGGGACAGAATATGGCTACACCTTC. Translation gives CASSNPGTEYGYTF.

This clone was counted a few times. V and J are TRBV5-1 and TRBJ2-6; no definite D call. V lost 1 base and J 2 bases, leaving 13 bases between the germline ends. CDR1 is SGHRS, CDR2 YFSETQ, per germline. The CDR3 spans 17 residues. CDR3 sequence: CASSLYSVPPGANVLTF. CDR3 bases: TGCGCCAGCAGCTTGTATTCGGTGCCGCCTGGGGCCAACGTCCTGACTTTC.